Listed here are 16 T cell receptor beta chains from one sample, sequenced in a study of CD8 T cells in Susac syndrome (dated 2019 in TCRdb). Libraries came from the immunoSEQ multiplex PCR assay. RNA was extracted using the RNeasy kit, and roughly 0.45 to 1 microgram was reverse transcribed with random hexamers. Clones were called with MiXCR by TCRdb after fastp trimmed the public reads at Q25, and only in-frame beta chains were retained. CDR3 protein duplicates are merged, each entry listing the most common genes and DNA. The sample profile shows about 250,000 distinct CDR3 sequences; about 93% of them were found once. Around 0.072% of the sample goes to the ten largest clones. The source material was CD4+ T cells from PBMCs. Receptor source: a human donor with multiple sclerosis.

This chain joins TRBV20-1 and TRBJ2-3; 13 bases map to TRBD2. The CDR3 runs 13 residues. The ends lost 5 bases at V and 11 bases at J; junction bases unmatched: 7. From germline, CDR1 is DFQATT and CDR2 SNEGSKA (reference sequence). CDR3: CSAERTSGSVQYF. The CDR3 DNA is TGCAGTGCTGAAAGGACTAGCGGGAGTGTGCAGTATTTT.

The CDR3 protein is CASRPRETGLGETQYF. CDR3 DNA: TGTGCCAGTAGGCCGAGAGAAACCGGACTGGGAGAGACCCAGTACTTC. The gene calls are TRBV19 and TRBJ2-5, with a weak D call TRBD2 (5 bases). This CDR3 spans 16 amino acids. Germline loops: CDR1 LNHDA, CDR2 SQIVND (reference sequence). Trimming cost V 6 bases and J 4 bases, with 21 bases left between them.

This sequence joins TRBV2 and TRBJ1-2; 10 nucleotides align to TRBD1. CDR1 and CDR2 from the germline V gene are SNHLY and FYNNEI. The V segment lost 6 bases and the J segment 8 bases; nucleotides outside the gene matches: 6. The CDR3 is 13 amino acids. CDR3 nucleotide sequence: TGTGCCAGCAGCGGGGGACAGGGGAGCGGCTACACCTTC. This codes for CASSGGQGSGYTF.

Only one count was recorded for this clonotype. The rearrangement uses TRBV29-1 and TRBJ2-3, with TRBD1 identical over 11 bases. Looked up from germline, CDR1 is SQVTM and CDR2 is ANQGSEA. There are 16 residues in the CDR3. Trimming at V came to 6 bases and at J to 3 bases, leaving 11 bases not matched to a gene. CDR3 bases: TGCAGCGTCCAGGCCCGAGGACAGGGGGCAACAGATACGCAGTATTTT. Protein product: CSVQARGQGATDTQYF.

This clonotype was recorded once. The chain uses TRBV28 and TRBJ2-6; D is unresolved. The V gene's germline CDR1 is MDHEN and CDR2 SYDVKM. Deletions cut 3 bases from V and 7 bases from J, with 13 bases between. The length of the CDR3 is 15 residues. The CDR3 spells CASSFRAGFANVLTF. In nucleotides, the CDR3 is TGTGCCAGCAGTTTCCGCGCTGGCTTCGCCAACGTCCTGACTTTC.

The rearrangement joins TRBV12-3 or TRBV12-4 to TRBJ1-1; the D gene is possibly TRBD1 (5 bases). V lost 5 bases to trimming and J lost 1 base, with 8 bases between them. CDR3 length: 13 residues. CDR3 loop: CASSITGNTEAFF. CDR3 bases: TGTGCCAGCAGTATCACAGGGAACACTGAAGCTTTCTTT.

The chain couples TRBV5-1 to TRBJ2-4, with 14 nucleotides matching TRBD2. Germline-derived CDR1 and CDR2 are SGHRS and YFSETQ. Trimming cost V 4 bases and J 11 bases; bases outside gene matches: 11. The CDR3 runs 16 residues. The CDR3 protein is CASSQGTSGGLRFQYF. For the CDR3, the DNA is TGCGCCAGCAGCCAAGGGACTAGCGGGGGCCTAAGGTTTCAGTACTTC.

CDR3 DNA sequence: TGCAGTGCTAGGCCCCAAGAGACCCAGTACTTC. Translation gives CSARPQETQYF. The chain links TRBV20-1 to TRBJ2-5, with D unclear. CDR3 length: 11 amino acids. The V end lost 3 bases, the J end lost 1 base, and 3 bases lay between the germline ends. Germline-derived CDR1 and CDR2 are DFQATT and SNEGSKA (reference sequence).

V gene TRBV12-5 combines with J gene TRBJ2-7; D gene unclear. Trimming took off 8 bases at V and 0 bases at J, with 5 bases between the two ends. This CDR3 region has 11 residues. Germline CDR1 and CDR2: LGHNT and FRNRAP. This chain's CDR3 is CASRNSYEQYF. Here the CDR3 DNA reads TGTGCTAGTCGGAACTCCTACGAGCAGTACTTC.

The V call is TRBV12-3 or TRBV12-4, the J call TRBJ2-5, with 7 bases lining up with TRBD2. The CDR3 sequence is 13 residues long. Unmatched junction bases numbered 5, after V lost 5 bases and J lost 5 bases. CDR3 coding DNA: TGTGCCAGCAGTCTGCGGGAGCCGGAGACCCAGTACTTC. It encodes CASSLREPETQYF.

The chain carries TRBV9 and TRBJ1-1, with a tentative D call TRBD1 (5 bases). The germline V gene encodes CDR1 SGDLS and CDR2 YYNGEE. Trimming cost V 9 bases and J 7 bases, with 22 bases left between them. The CDR3 is 14 amino acids. CDR3 sequence: CAITQNARGNEAFF. The CDR3 nucleotides are TGTGCCATCACTCAAAACGCGCGGGGGAATGAAGCTTTCTTT. Variable domain in full (rest from reference TRBV9 and TRBJ1-1): DSGVTQTPKHLITATGQRVTLRCSPRSGDLSVYWYQQSLDQGLQFLIQYYNGEERAKGNILERFSAQQFPDLHSELNLSSLELGDSALYFCAITQNARGNEAFFGQGTRLTVV.

The chain recombines TRBV7-8 with TRBJ2-5, with D uncertain. Germline V lookup: CDR1 SGHVS, CDR2 FQNEAQ. The CDR3 covers 14 residues. V gave up 1 base and J gave up 5 bases, with 11 bases separating them. CDR3 nucleotides: TGTGCCAGCAGCTTAGGGAACGCCCGGGAGACCCAGTACTTC. It specifies CASSLGNARETQYF.

This rearrangement joins TRBV12-3 or TRBV12-4 to TRBJ1-5; D not certain. The CDR3 sequence is 13 residues long. V was cut by 6 bases and J by 0 bases, with 6 bases left in between. CDR3 in amino acids: CASSPHSNQPQHF. The CDR3 region has the DNA TGTGCCAGCAGCCCACATAGCAATCAGCCCCAGCATTTT.

The rearrangement uses TRBV20-1 and TRBJ2-5; 8 nucleotides agree with TRBD2. The V and J ends lost 1 base and 2 bases, in that order; junction bases with no gene match: 6. There are 15 residues in the CDR3. Germline CDR1 DFQATT, CDR2 SNEGSKA (reference sequence). The CDR3 sequence: CSARGGGGTQETQYF. Here the CDR3 DNA reads TGCAGTGCTAGAGGCGGCGGGGGGACTCAAGAGACCCAGTACTTC.

This clonotype appeared a few times. The V and J genes are TRBV4-2 and TRBJ2-3; the match to TRBD2 covers 12 bases. Looked up from germline, CDR1 is LGHNA and CDR2 is YNFKEQ. The CDR3 sequence is 16 residues long. With V trimmed by 5 bases and J by 6 bases, 9 bases remained unmatched. The CDR3 coding sequence is TGTGCCAGCAGCTTACGACTAGCGGGAGAGGTGGATACGCAGTATTTT. This gives the protein CASSLRLAGEVDTQYF.

This clonotype was counted a single time. The chain carries TRBV29-1 and TRBJ2-5; tentatively, D is TRBD1 (6 bases). The CDR3 runs to 13 residues. The germline V gene has CDR1 SQVTM and CDR2 ANQGSEA. The V gene lost 2 bases and the J gene lost 5 bases, with 12 bases spanning the gap. CDR3 sequence reads: CSVEIGGTETQYF. The DNA of the CDR3 is TGCAGCGTTGAAATAGGGGGTACGGAGACCCAGTACTTC.